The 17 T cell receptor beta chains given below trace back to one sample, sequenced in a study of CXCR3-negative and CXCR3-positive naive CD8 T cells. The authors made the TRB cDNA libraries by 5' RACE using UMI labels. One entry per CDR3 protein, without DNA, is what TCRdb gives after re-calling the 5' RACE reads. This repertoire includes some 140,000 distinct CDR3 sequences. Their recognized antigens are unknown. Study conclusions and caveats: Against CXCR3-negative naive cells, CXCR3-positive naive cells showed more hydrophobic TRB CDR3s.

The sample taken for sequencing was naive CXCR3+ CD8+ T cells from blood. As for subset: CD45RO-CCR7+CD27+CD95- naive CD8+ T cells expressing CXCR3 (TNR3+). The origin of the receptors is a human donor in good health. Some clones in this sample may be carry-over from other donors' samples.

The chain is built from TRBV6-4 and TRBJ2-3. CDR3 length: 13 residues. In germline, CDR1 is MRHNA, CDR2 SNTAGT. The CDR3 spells CASSKHSTDTQYF.

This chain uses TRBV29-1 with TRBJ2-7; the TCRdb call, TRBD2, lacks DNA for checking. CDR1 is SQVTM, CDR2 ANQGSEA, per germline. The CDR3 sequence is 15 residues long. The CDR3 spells CSVESVLAGHYEQYF.

CDR3 loop: CSAPSSGQSSYNEQFF. The chain combines TRBV29-1 with TRBJ2-1; lacking DNA, the TRBD2 call made by TCRdb goes unchecked. Germline CDR1 SQVTM, CDR2 ANQGSEA. The length of the CDR3 is 16 residues.

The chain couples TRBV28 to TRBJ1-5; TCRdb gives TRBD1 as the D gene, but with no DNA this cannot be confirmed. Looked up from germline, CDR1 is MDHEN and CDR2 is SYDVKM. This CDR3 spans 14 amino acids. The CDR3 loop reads CASTGQGSNQPQHF.

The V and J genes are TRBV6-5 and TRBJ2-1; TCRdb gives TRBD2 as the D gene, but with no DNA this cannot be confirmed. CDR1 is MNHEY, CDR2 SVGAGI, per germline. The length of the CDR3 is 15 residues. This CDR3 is CASSTGTSGSNEQFF.

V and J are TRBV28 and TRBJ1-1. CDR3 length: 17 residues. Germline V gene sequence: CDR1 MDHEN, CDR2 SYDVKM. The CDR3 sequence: CASSYQGLLKRDTEAFF.

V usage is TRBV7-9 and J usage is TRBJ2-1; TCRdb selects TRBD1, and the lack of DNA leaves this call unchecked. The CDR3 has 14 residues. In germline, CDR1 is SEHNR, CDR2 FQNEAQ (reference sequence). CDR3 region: CASSFGGPYNEQFF.

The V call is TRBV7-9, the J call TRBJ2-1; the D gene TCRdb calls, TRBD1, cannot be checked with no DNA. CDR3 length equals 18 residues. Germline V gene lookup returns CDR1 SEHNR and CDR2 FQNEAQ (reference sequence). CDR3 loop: CASSSTARGQGIYNEQFF. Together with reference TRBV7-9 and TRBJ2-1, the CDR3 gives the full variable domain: DTGVSQNPRHKITKRGQNVTFRCDPISEHNRLYWYRQTLGQGPEFLTYFQNEAQLEKSRLLSDRFSAERPKGSFSTLEIQRTEQGDSAMYLCASSSTARGQGIYNEQFFGPGTRLTVL.

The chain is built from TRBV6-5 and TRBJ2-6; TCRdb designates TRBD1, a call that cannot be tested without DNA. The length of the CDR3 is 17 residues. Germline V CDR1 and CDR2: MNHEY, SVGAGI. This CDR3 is CASSRDSPSSGANVLTF.

The CDR3: CASSRDAGGEQFF. The rearrangement joins TRBV7-9 to TRBJ2-1; TCRdb's assignment of TRBD1 cannot be checked, as there is no DNA. The CDR3 has 13 residues. Looked up from germline, CDR1 is SEHNR and CDR2 is FQNEAQ (reference sequence).

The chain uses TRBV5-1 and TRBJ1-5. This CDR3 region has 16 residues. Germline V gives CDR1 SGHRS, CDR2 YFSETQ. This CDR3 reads CASSSGQGMGNQPQHF. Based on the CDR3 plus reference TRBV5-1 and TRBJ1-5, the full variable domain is KAGVTQTPRYLIKTRGQQVTLSCSPISGHRSVSWYQQTPGQGLQFLFEYFSETQRNKGNFPGRFSGRQFSNSRSEMNVSTLELGDSALYLCASSSGQGMGNQPQHFGDGTRLSIL.

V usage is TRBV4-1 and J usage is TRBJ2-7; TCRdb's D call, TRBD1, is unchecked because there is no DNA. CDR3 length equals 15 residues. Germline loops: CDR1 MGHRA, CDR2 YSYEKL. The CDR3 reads CASSPGRGQLYEQYF.

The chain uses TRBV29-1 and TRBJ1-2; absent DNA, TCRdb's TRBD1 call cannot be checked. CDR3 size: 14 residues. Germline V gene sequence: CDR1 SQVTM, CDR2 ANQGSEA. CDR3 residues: CSVERIDRGRGYTF.

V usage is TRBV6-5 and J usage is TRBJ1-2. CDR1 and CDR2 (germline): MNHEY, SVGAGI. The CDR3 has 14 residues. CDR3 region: CASSYSISLGGYTF.

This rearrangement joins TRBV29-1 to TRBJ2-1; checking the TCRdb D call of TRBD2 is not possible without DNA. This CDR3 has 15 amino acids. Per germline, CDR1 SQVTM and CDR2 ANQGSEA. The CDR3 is CSVEGRSGDYNEQFF.

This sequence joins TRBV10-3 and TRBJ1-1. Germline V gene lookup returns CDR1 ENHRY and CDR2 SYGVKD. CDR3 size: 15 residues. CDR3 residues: CAISESTESSTEAFF.

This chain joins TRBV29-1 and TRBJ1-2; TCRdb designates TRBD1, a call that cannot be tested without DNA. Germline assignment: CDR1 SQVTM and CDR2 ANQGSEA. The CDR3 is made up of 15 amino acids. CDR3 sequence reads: CSVGQGRERSYGYTF. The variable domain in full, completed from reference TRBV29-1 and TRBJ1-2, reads SAVISQKPSRDICQRGTSLTIQCQVDSQVTMMFWYRQQPGQSLTLIATANQGSEATYESGFVIDKFPISRPNLTFSTLTVSNMSPEDSSIYLCSVGQGRERSYGYTFGSGTRLTVV.